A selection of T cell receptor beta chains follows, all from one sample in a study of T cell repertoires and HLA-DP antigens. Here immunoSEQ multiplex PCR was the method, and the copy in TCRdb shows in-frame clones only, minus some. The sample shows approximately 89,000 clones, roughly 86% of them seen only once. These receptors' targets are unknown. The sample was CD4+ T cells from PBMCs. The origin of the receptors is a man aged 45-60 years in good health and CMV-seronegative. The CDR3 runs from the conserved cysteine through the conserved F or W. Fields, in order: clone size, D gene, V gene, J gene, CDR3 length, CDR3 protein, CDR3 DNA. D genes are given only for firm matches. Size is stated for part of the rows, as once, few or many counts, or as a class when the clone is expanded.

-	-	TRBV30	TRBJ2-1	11	CAWSVQNEQFF	TGTGCCTGGAGTGTACAGAATGAGCAGTTCTTC
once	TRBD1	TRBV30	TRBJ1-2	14	CAWSVQGSFYGYTF	TGTGCCTGGAGTGTACAGGGGTCTTTCTATGGCTACACCTTC
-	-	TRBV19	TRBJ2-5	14	CASSISRNQETQYF	TGTGCCAGTAGTATCTCTAGAAACCAAGAGACCCAGTACTTC
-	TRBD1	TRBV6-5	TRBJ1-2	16	CASSYLGQGASNGYTF	TGTGCCAGCAGTTACCTCGGACAGGGGGCGTCTAATGGCTACACCTTC
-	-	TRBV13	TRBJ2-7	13	CASSLNRLYEQYF	TGTGCCAGCAGCTTGAACCGACTCTACGAGCAGTACTTC
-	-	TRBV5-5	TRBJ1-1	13	CASSFSMNTEAFF	TGTGCCAGCAGCTTCTCTATGAACACTGAAGCTTTCTTT
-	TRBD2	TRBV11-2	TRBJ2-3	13	CASSFGLADTQYF	TGTGCCAGCAGTTTTGGACTAGCAGATACGCAGTATTTT
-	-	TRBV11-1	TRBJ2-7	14	CASSLEGTLYEQYF	TGTGCCAGCAGCTTAGAGGGGACACTCTACGAGCAGTACTTC
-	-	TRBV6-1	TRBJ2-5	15	CASSESPGRQETQYF	TGTGCCAGCAGTGAAAGTCCGGGGCGGCAAGAGACCCAGTACTTC
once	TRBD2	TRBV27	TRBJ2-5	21	CASSLRPPGLAGGPKGETQYF	TGTGCCAGCAGTTTAAGACCCCCGGGACTAGCGGGAGGGCCTAAGGGGGAGACCCAGTACTTC
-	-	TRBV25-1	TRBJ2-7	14	CASRGGQTRGEQYF	TGTGCCAGCAGGGGGGGACAAACCCGAGGCGAGCAGTACTTC
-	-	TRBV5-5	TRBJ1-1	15	CASSIIQSLNTEAFF	TGTGCCAGCAGCATAATCCAGAGTTTGAACACTGAAGCTTTCTTT
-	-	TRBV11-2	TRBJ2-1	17	CASSSNEQGFAYNEQFF	TGTGCCAGCAGCTCAAATGAACAGGGTTTCGCCTACAATGAGCAGTTCTTC
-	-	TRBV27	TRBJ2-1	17	CASSFRVRLSSYNEQFF	TGTGCCAGCAGTTTTAGGGTACGGCTTAGCTCCTACAATGAGCAGTTCTTC
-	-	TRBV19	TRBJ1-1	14	CASRGDGMNTEAFF	TGTGCCAGTAGAGGGGACGGAATGAACACTGAAGCTTTCTTT
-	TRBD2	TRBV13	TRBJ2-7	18	CASSWAFSSGGDSYEQYF	TGTGCCAGCAGCTGGGCATTCTCGAGCGGGGGCGACTCCTACGAGCAGTACTTC
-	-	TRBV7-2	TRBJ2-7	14	CASSLLTSTYEQYF	TGTGCCAGCAGCCTCCTAACTAGTACCTACGAGCAGTACTTC
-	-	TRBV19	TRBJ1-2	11	CASSYLYGYTF	TGTGCCAGTAGCTATCTCTATGGCTACACCTTC
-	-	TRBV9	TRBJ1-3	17	CASSVASSLLSGNTIYF	TGTGCCAGCAGCGTAGCCTCTAGTCTTCTCTCTGGAAACACCATATATTTT
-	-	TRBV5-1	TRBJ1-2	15	CASSLEAGLDLGYTF	TGCGCCAGCAGCTTGGAGGCAGGGTTGGATTTGGGCTACACCTTC
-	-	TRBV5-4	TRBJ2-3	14	CASSLGVEQDTQYF	TGTGCCAGCAGCTTGGGGGTGGAACAGGATACGCAGTATTTT
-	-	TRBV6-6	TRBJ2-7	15	CASSYSEGLTSEQYF	TGTGCCAGCAGTTACTCAGAGGGGTTGACCAGCGAGCAGTACTTC
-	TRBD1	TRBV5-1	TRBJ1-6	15	CASSLNRGFDSPLHF	TGTGCCAGCAGCTTGAACAGGGGGTTTGATTCACCCCTCCACTTT
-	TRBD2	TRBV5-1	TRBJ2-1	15	CASLGSGSGGSEQFF	TGCGCCAGCCTCGGAAGCGGTAGCGGGGGCAGTGAGCAGTTCTTC
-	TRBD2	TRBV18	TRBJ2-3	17	CASSPRTSGRGGDTQYF	TGTGCCAGCTCACCACGGACTAGCGGACGAGGGGGGGATACGCAGTATTTT
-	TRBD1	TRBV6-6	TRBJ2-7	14	CASRPQDRAYEQYF	TGTGCCAGCAGGCCTCAGGACAGGGCCTACGAGCAGTACTTC
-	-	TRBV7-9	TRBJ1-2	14	CASSLSVSGVGYTF	TGTGCCAGCAGCTTATCAGTTTCCGGGGTTGGCTACACCTTC
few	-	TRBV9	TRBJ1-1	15	CASSVSDGLNTEAFF	TGTGCCAGCAGCGTATCCGACGGCTTGAACACTGAAGCTTTCTTT
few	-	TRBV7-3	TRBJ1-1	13	CASSLTPNTEAFF	TGTGCCAGCAGCTTGACACCTAACACTGAAGCTTTCTTT
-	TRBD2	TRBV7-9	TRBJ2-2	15	CAGGLASPGTGELFF	TGTGCCGGTGGACTAGCGAGTCCCGGCACCGGGGAGCTGTTTTTT
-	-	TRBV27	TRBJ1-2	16	CASSFRGVGIYLGYTF	TGTGCCAGCAGTTTCAGGGGCGTCGGGATATATCTTGGCTACACCTTC
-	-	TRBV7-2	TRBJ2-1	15	CASSPDGGRVYEQFF	TGTGCCAGCAGCCCTGATGGGGGGCGCGTATATGAGCAGTTCTTC
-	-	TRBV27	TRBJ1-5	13	CASSFRVAQPQHF	TGTGCCAGCAGTTTCAGGGTCGCTCAGCCCCAGCATTTT
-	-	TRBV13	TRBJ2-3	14	CASSSEGSTDTQYF	TGTGCCAGCAGCTCGGAGGGAAGCACAGATACGCAGTATTTT
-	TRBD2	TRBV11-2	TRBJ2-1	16	CASSWTSGSVNNEQFF	TGTGCCAGCAGTTGGACTAGCGGGAGTGTGAACAATGAGCAGTTCTTC
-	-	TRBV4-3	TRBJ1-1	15	CASSQVVGRGTEAFF	TGCGCCAGCAGCCAAGTTGTCGGCAGGGGCACTGAAGCTTTCTTT
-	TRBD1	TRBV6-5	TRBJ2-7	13	CASSYKQGYEQYF	TGTGCCAGCAGTTACAAACAGGGGTACGAGCAGTACTTC
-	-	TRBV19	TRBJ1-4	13	CASSMGANEKLFF	TGTGCCAGTAGTATGGGGGCTAATGAAAAACTGTTTTTT
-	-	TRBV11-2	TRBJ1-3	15	CASSFQVTSGNTIYF	TGTGCCAGCAGCTTCCAGGTTACCTCTGGAAACACCATATATTTT
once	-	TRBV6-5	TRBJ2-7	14	CASSYQVYSDEQYF	TGTGCCAGCAGTTATCAGGTGTATAGCGACGAGCAGTACTTC